Included here is one T cell receptor (beta chain) sequence, with context. Sequence at one end of the junction differs from germline and may be a read error. The study excluded patients with uncontrolled infection, other autoimmune disease, pregnancy or lactation. TCR beta CDR3 region amplification was performed from RNA transcripts. The HTBI primer set was used in a first-round RT-PCR of the TCR CDR3. TCRdb itself ran the multiplex PCR reads through MiXCR, one entry per CDR3 protein. The data hold some 800,000 distinct CDR3 sequences, with roughly 40% observed a single time. This sample is part of a study of T cells in Graves' hyperthyroidism and ophthalmopathy. Germline CDR1 reads SEHNR; CDR2 reads FQNEAQ (reference sequence). This CDR3 has 15 amino acids.

Sequencing was done on a sample of blood. The TCR was taken from a man aged 18 to 30 with Graves' hyperthyroidism. This chain uses TRBV7-9 with TRBJ2-5; TRBD2 aligns across 8 bases. The CDR3 DNA reads TGTGCCAGCAGCCACGGGAGGGTCATGCAAGAGACCCGGTACTTC. As protein: CASSHGRVMQETRYF.